This TCR beta chain was identified in a study of T cells in Graves' hyperthyroidism and ophthalmopathy. The table lists this clonotype with many counts. What was amplified from RNA transcripts were TCR beta CDR3 regions. First-round RT-PCR with HTBI primers amplified the TCR CDR3 region. TCRdb fed the multiplex PCR reads into MiXCR, producing one record per CDR3 protein. The sample comprises about 280,000 distinct CDR3 sequences, less than 30% of which are singletons, and approximately 30% rests with the top ten. In making diagnoses, clinical symptoms, serum thyroxine and TRAb, thyroid ultrasound and orbital computed tomography were all used. The blood specimen was taken at initial hyperthyroidism diagnosis, before any ophthalmopathy symptoms. The V end lost 10 bases, the J end lost 1 base, and 13 bases lay between the germline ends. Germline V gives CDR1 LNHDA, CDR2 SQIVND (reference sequence). CDR3 size: 13 residues.

The specimen sequenced was blood. The source of this sequence is a man aged 40-50 years with Graves' hyperthyroidism that later progressed to Graves' ophthalmopathy. The rearrangement joins TRBV19 to TRBJ1-1, with TRBD1 as a possible D gene (6 bases). The CDR3 DNA sequence: TGTGCCATAAGGGGGGGCCCGAACACTGAAGCTTTCTTT. Protein: CAIRGGPNTEAFF. Using reference TRBV19 and TRBJ1-1 for the parts outside the CDR3, the full variable domain is DGGITQSPKYLFRKEGQNVTLSCEQNLNHDAMYWYRQDPGQGLRLIYYSQIVNDFQKGDIAEGYSVSREKKESFPLTVTSAQKNPTAFYLCAIRGGPNTEAFFGQGTRLTVV.